Listed here are 12 T cell receptor beta chains from one sample, sequenced in a study of T cell changes during pregnancy in multiple sclerosis. Assay: immunoSEQ multiplex PCR; the TCRdb copy retains only in-frame clones and omits some. Among more than 95,000 clones listed, roughly 92% were seen once. Specimen: peripheral blood, collected after pregnancy. The receptors derive from a female donor with multiple sclerosis, enrolled in a pregnancy study.

The J gene is TRBJ2-1, the V gene TRBV7-8, with TRBD1 as a possible D gene (6 bases). The CDR3 has 13 residues. V lost 4 bases and J 5 bases, leaving 9 bases between the germline ends. Germline-derived CDR1 and CDR2 are SGHVS and FQNEAQ. The CDR3 here is CASSWGQHNEQFF. The CDR3 DNA follows: TGTGCCAGCAGCTGGGGACAACACAATGAGCAGTTCTTC.

The rearrangement uses TRBV5-1 and TRBJ1-6; no clear D gene. CDR3 length: 16 amino acids. CDR1 and CDR2 (germline): SGHRS, YFSETQ. Between the trimmed V and J ends, which lost 0 bases and 0 bases, there was a span of 7 bases. The CDR3 sequence: CASSLDWSSYNSPLHF. CDR3 nucleotides: TGCGCCAGCAGCTTGGATTGGAGCTCCTATAATTCACCCCTCCACTTT.

The DNA of the CDR3 is TGTGCCAGCAGCTTAAGGGGACAGGCGGGGCAGTTCTTC. It specifies CASSLRGQAGQFF. V gene TRBV7-3 combines with J gene TRBJ2-1, with TRBD1 identical over 8 bases. This CDR3 is built from 13 residues. Germline V gene data show CDR1 as SGHTA and CDR2 as FQGTGA. Trimming removed 1 base from V and 12 bases from J; junction bases left unmatched: 5.

The chain joins TRBV27 to TRBJ2-3; no clear D gene. V lost 5 bases and J 0 bases, leaving 12 bases between the germline ends. The CDR3 is 15 residues long. Germline-derived CDR1 and CDR2 are MNHEY and SMNVEV (reference sequence). The CDR3: CASSPTSASTDTQYF. CDR3 nucleotides: TGTGCCAGCAGTCCCACGAGCGCCAGCACAGATACGCAGTATTTT.

The CDR3 DNA follows: TGTGCTAGTGGTCCCGGGACAGGGCGGGTCAATGAGCAGTTCTTC. It specifies CASGPGTGRVNEQFF. The chain combines TRBV12-5 with TRBJ2-1, with 9 positions matching TRBD1. Unmatched junction bases numbered 8, after V lost 5 bases and J lost 6 bases. Germline V gene sequence: CDR1 LGHNT, CDR2 FRNRAP. The CDR3 totals 15 residues. Drawing the rest from reference TRBV12-5 and TRBJ2-1, the complete variable domain is DARVTQTPRHKVTEMGQEVTMRCQPILGHNTVFWYRQTMMQGLELLAYFRNRAPLDDSGMPKDRFSAEMPDATLATLKIQPSEPRDSAVYFCASGPGTGRVNEQFFGPGTRLTVL.

The chain carries TRBV10-3 and TRBJ2-1, with a possible D match to TRBD1 (5 bases). This CDR3 is 14 amino acids long. CDR1 is ENHRY, CDR2 SYGVKD, per germline. Between the trimmed V and J ends, which lost 2 bases and 15 bases, there was a span of 20 bases. CDR3 sequence reads: CAISERQYIPHGFF. The CDR3 DNA sequence: TGTGCCATCAGTGAGAGACAGTATATCCCCCATGGGTTCTTC.

This clone was observed once. V gene TRBV7-8 combines with J gene TRBJ2-2; 8 bases align to TRBD1. V gave up 2 bases and J gave up 5 bases; unmatched junction bases: 4. CDR3 length: 15 residues. CDR1 is SGHVS, CDR2 FQNEAQ, per germline. CDR3 amino acids: CASSLRDRRTGELFF. CDR3 DNA: TGTGCCAGCAGCTTAAGGGACAGGCGGACCGGGGAGCTGTTTTTT.

The chain employs TRBV29-1 and TRBJ1-1; TRBD1 matches at 7 bases. The CDR3 is 13 amino acids. The germline V gene encodes CDR1 SQVTM and CDR2 ANQGSEA. The chain's CDR3 is CSFLTGVNTEAFF. In DNA form, the CDR3 reads TGCAGTTTTTTAACAGGGGTAAACACTGAAGCTTTCTTT.

The rearrangement joins TRBV7-3 to TRBJ2-5, with 12 nucleotides matching TRBD2. In germline, CDR1 is SGHTA, CDR2 FQGTGA. CDR3 length: 15 amino acids. V gave up 5 bases and J gave up 1 base; unmatched junction bases: 2. Here the CDR3 DNA reads TGTGCCAGCAGCGTACTAGCGGGAGGCCAAGAGACCCAGTACTTC. Protein product: CASSVLAGGQETQYF. Based on the CDR3 plus reference TRBV7-3 and TRBJ2-5, the full variable domain is GAGVSQTPSNKVTEKGKYVELRCDPISGHTALYWYRQSLGQGPEFLIYFQGTGAADDSGLPNDRFFAVRPEGSVSTLKIQRTERGDSAVYLCASSVLAGGQETQYFGPGTRLLVL.

The rearrangement uses TRBV7-3 and TRBJ2-1; no clear D gene. The CDR3 is made up of 15 amino acids. V gave up 0 bases and J gave up 0 bases, with 6 bases separating them. The germline CDR1 and CDR2 sequences are SGHTA and FQGTGA. DNA for the CDR3: TGTGCCAGCAGCTTAACCTATAGCTCCTACAATGAGCAGTTCTTC. It codes for CASSLTYSSYNEQFF.

The V and J genes are TRBV6-1 and TRBJ1-2; no clear D. V was shortened by 6 bases and J by 4 bases, with 9 bases between the two germline ends. CDR3 length: 12 amino acids. Germline V gene lookup returns CDR1 MNHNS and CDR2 SASEGT. The CDR3 nucleotides read TGTGCCAGCAGCGAGCGGGGCTATGGCTACACCTTC. Translating gives CASSERGYGYTF.

This rearrangement joins TRBV27 to TRBJ1-6, with TRBD1 identical over 10 bases. CDR3 length equals 14 residues. CDR1 and CDR2 from the germline V gene are MNHEY and SMNVEV (reference sequence). V lost 4 bases to trimming and J lost 7 bases; unmatched junction nucleotides: 1. Written as DNA, the CDR3 is TGTGCCAGCAGTTGGGGACAGGGGAATTCACCCCTCCACTTT. This codes for CASSWGQGNSPLHF.